The next 28 T cell receptor beta chains were all read from a single sample in a study of shared clonotypes between healthy human individuals. Sequenced by immunoSEQ multiplex PCR; TCRdb stores in-frame clones only, minus some. This sample has approximately 400,000 clones, with around 96% found just once. The source material was memory CD8+ T cells sorted from blood. Subset specified: CD45RO+ cells pooled with CCR7-negative TemRA cells. The receptors were sampled from a man aged 25-45 years in good health.

This clone was detected only once. The chain couples TRBV19 to TRBJ2-4; 10 bases align to TRBD2. Germline V lookup: CDR1 LNHDA, CDR2 SQIVND (reference sequence). Trimming took 6 bases from V and 3 from J; bases not matched to a gene: 2. This CDR3 has 14 amino acids. The CDR3 protein is CASSRLAGKNIQYF. The CDR3 region has the DNA TGTGCCAGTAGCCGACTAGCGGGCAAAAACATTCAGTACTTC.

This chain links TRBV28 with TRBJ2-5; 8 nucleotides match TRBD2. The CDR3 consists of 14 residues. CDR1 and CDR2 (germline): MDHEN, SYDVKM. Unmatched junction bases numbered 9, after V lost 8 bases and J lost 4 bases. The CDR3 region has the DNA TGTGCCAGCTTGACGGGAGGGCCTCTAGAGACCCAGTACTTC. Translating gives CASLTGGPLETQYF.

The chain carries TRBV7-3 and TRBJ1-1; D is ambiguous. The V end lost 2 bases, the J end lost 0 bases, and 7 bases lay between the germline ends. The CDR3 covers 14 residues. CDR1 SGHTA and CDR2 FQGTGA come from the germline V gene. The CDR3 here is CASSLVGMNTEAFF. The CDR3 DNA follows: TGTGCCAGCAGCTTAGTAGGCATGAACACTGAAGCTTTCTTT.

This CDR3 is CASGTGTADTQYF. For the CDR3, the DNA is TGTGCCAGCGGGACAGGGACGGCAGATACGCAGTATTTT. This chain connects TRBV6-5 to TRBJ2-3; 9 nucleotides align to TRBD1. V shed 8 bases, J shed 4 bases, and the junction held 4 bases outside the gene matches. Germline V CDR1 and CDR2: MNHEY, SVGAGI. This CDR3 contains 13 residues.

This chain joins TRBV2 and TRBJ2-4; 7 positions agree with TRBD2. Germline lookup yields CDR1 SNHLY and CDR2 FYNNEI. V lost 2 bases, J lost 0 bases, and 16 bases stayed unmatched. The CDR3 loop spans 20 amino acids. CDR3 coding DNA: TGTGCCAGCAGTGAAAGCCTCCTCGATCTAGCGGCCAAAGCCAAAAACATTCAGTACTTC. Its translation: CASSESLLDLAAKAKNIQYF. Full variable domain (remainder filled in from reference TRBV2 and TRBJ2-4): EPEVTQTPSHQVTQMGQEVILRCVPISNHLYFYWYRQILGQKVEFLVSFYNNEISEKSEIFDDQFSVERPDGSNFTLKIRSTKLEDSAMYFCASSESLLDLAAKAKNIQYFGAGTRLSVL.

J is TRBJ2-7 and V is TRBV28; 7 bases agree with TRBD1. The CDR3 length is 13 residues. Germline V lookup: CDR1 MDHEN, CDR2 SYDVKM. V lost 4 bases and J lost 5; bases outside the gene matches: 5. The CDR3 sequence is CASSSTGNHEQYF. The CDR3 nucleotides are TGTGCCAGCAGTTCGACAGGGAACCACGAGCAGTACTTC.

The V and J genes are TRBV5-8 and TRBJ2-1; D is unclear. The V and J ends lost 1 base and 7 bases respectively, with 21 bases between them. CDR1 is SGHTS, CDR2 YDEGEE, per germline. CDR3 length equals 17 residues. Here the CDR3 DNA reads TGTGCCAGCAGCTTGTGGGTGGCCCCAACGGCGATAAATGAGCAGTTCTTC. This codes for CASSLWVAPTAINEQFF.

The rearrangement uses TRBV30 and TRBJ2-5; TRBD2 aligns across 10 bases. The CDR3 is 16 amino acids. J lost 4 bases, V lost 2 bases, and 10 bases had no gene match. The germline gives CDR1 GTSNPN, CDR2 SVGIG (reference sequence). CDR3 residues: CAWSSLAGAVRETQYF. CDR3 nucleotides: TGTGCCTGGAGTAGTCTAGCGGGAGCGGTGCGAGAGACCCAGTACTTC.

The CDR3: CASSATGPKETQYF. The CDR3 DNA reads as TGTGCCAGCAGTGCAACGGGACCGAAAGAGACCCAGTACTTC. The chain combines TRBV2 with TRBJ2-5, with D tentatively TRBD1 or TRBD2 (5 bases each). The CDR3 contains 14 residues. V lost 4 bases and J 3 bases, leaving 12 bases between the germline ends. CDR1 is SNHLY and CDR2 is FYNNEI in the germline V gene.

V gene TRBV30 combines with J gene TRBJ2-3; 8 bases are a match to TRBD2. Germline V gene sequence: CDR1 GTSNPN, CDR2 SVGIG (reference sequence). V gave up 2 bases and J gave up 8 bases; unmatched junction bases: 3. The CDR3 contains 12 residues. CDR3 in DNA: TGTGCCTGGAGTTTGACTAGCGTTACGCAGTATTTT. Protein: CAWSLTSVTQYF.

In this sample, this clone turned up once. J is TRBJ2-3 and V is TRBV6-4; 13 bases are a match to TRBD2. Germline trimming cut 6 bases from V and 4 bases from J; bases unmatched to any gene: 4. The CDR3 has 15 residues. In germline, CDR1 is MRHNA, CDR2 SNTAGT. The CDR3 here is CASSVLAGGADTQYF. CDR3 in DNA: TGTGCCAGCAGCGTACTAGCGGGAGGGGCAGATACGCAGTATTTT.

This clone has just one count. The chain is built from TRBV28 and TRBJ1-2; tentatively, D is TRBD1 (6 bases). Germline-derived CDR1 and CDR2 are MDHEN and SYDVKM. V gave up 8 bases and J gave up 8 bases, with 24 bases separating them. The CDR3 totals 15 residues. The CDR3 DNA reads as TGTGCCAGCTGGCTTGGGGACATACACTCGCACGGCTACACCTTC. Protein product: CASWLGDIHSHGYTF.

The rearrangement links TRBV19 to TRBJ2-5; D gene unclear. Trimming left V 0 bases short and J 5 bases short, with 7 bases between. The V gene's germline CDR1 is LNHDA and CDR2 SQIVND (reference sequence). This CDR3 comprises 13 residues. As DNA, the CDR3 is TGTGCCAGTAGTATAGAAGCTGGGGAGACCCAGTACTTC. Protein product: CASSIEAGETQYF.

The chain employs TRBV6-1 and TRBJ2-7; 9 bases align to TRBD1. Trimming removed 3 bases from V and 0 bases from J; junction bases left unmatched: 0. The CDR3 has 14 amino acids. The germline gives CDR1 MNHNS, CDR2 SASEGT. CDR3 region: CASSEGQGSYEQYF. Here the CDR3 DNA reads TGTGCCAGCAGTGAGGGACAGGGCTCCTACGAGCAGTACTTC.

As DNA, the CDR3 is TGTGCCAGCAGCGCTAGCGGGAGAAGGTTTCGTCTCTACGAGCAGTACTTC. Protein: CASSASGRRFRLYEQYF. The chain carries TRBV11-2 and TRBJ2-7, with TRBD2 identical over 10 bases. The CDR3 consists of 17 residues. The junction had 13 bases not matched to a gene; V was cut back by 5 bases and J by 3 bases. Germline V gene lookup returns CDR1 SGHAT and CDR2 FQNNGV.

This clone appeared a single time. This rearrangement joins TRBV11-2 to TRBJ2-5; D is uncertain. The ends were cut back, 1 base at V and 5 bases at J, with 14 bases in the middle. Germline V lookup: CDR1 SGHAT, CDR2 FQNNGV. The CDR3 contains 15 residues. The CDR3, as DNA: TGTGCCAGCAGCTTAGGTGGTGATAGCTGGGAGACCCAGTACTTC. This gives the protein CASSLGGDSWETQYF.

V and J are TRBV28 and TRBJ2-2; a weak D match, TRBD2 (6 bases). V was cut by 6 bases and J by 8 bases, with 31 bases left in between. Germline V gene lookup returns CDR1 MDHEN and CDR2 SYDVKM. This CDR3 contains 19 residues. The CDR3 is CASSSSSEGRVANFGELFF. As DNA, the CDR3 is TGTGCCAGCAGCTCATCCTCGGAGGGGCGAGTAGCAAACTTTGGGGAGCTGTTTTTT.

The chain carries TRBV6-1 and TRBJ2-3; perhaps TRBD1 as D (6 bases). V lost 11 bases and J lost 0, with 12 bases in between. Per the germline V gene, CDR1 is MNHNS and CDR2 is SASEGT. The CDR3 runs 13 residues. The CDR3 loop reads CARAGASTDTQYF. Here the CDR3 DNA reads TGTGCCCGCGCAGGGGCCAGCACAGATACGCAGTATTTT.

This clone was picked up one time. V and J are TRBV27 and TRBJ2-5, with 12 bases aligning to TRBD1. This CDR3 has 17 amino acids. V was clipped by 2 bases and J by 4 bases; unmatched bases: 8. Looked up from germline, CDR1 is MNHEY and CDR2 is SMNVEV (reference sequence). CDR3 amino acids: CASSLRSGQGARETQYF. In DNA, the CDR3 is TGTGCCAGCAGTTTAAGGTCGGGACAGGGGGCGCGAGAGACCCAGTACTTC.

As for this clone: Other DNA variants within this sample encode the same CDR3. The chain has TRBV2 and TRBJ2-5; D is ambiguous. The V gene's germline CDR1 is SNHLY and CDR2 FYNNEI. Trimming removed 5 bases at V and 0 bases at J, with 1 base between. The CDR3 length is 11 residues. The CDR3 spells CASSYQETQYF. In DNA, the CDR3 is TGTGCCAGCAGTTACCAAGAGACCCAGTACTTC.

In regard to this clone: The same CDR3 arises from other DNA sequences in this sample as well. The chain combines TRBV5-1 with TRBJ2-7; a weak D match, TRBD1 (7 bases). The germline V gene encodes CDR1 SGHRS and CDR2 YFSETQ. The length of the CDR3 is 14 residues. Deletions cut 0 bases from V and 3 bases from J, with 10 bases between. The CDR3 reads CASSLGQGGYEQYF. CDR3 coding DNA: TGCGCCAGCAGCTTGGGTCAGGGGGGCTACGAGCAGTACTTC.

The gene calls are TRBV6-5 and TRBJ2-7; tentatively, D is TRBD1 (6 bases). Trimming cost V 6 bases and J 3 bases, with 15 bases left between them. CDR3 length: 14 residues. The germline CDR1 and CDR2 sequences are MNHEY and SVGAGI. The CDR3 sequence is CASSRTVSSYEQYF. CDR3 in DNA: TGTGCCAGCAGCCGGACAGTCTCCAGCTACGAGCAGTACTTC.

This chain joins TRBV5-1 and TRBJ2-1; 11 bases agree with TRBD1. Germline lookup yields CDR1 SGHRS and CDR2 YFSETQ. The CDR3 loop spans 15 amino acids. Unmatched junction bases numbered 5, after V lost 3 bases and J lost 6 bases. The CDR3 coding sequence is TGCGCCAGCAGCTCTGCGGACAGGGGGCGCAATGAGCAGTTCTTC. Translated, it gives CASSSADRGRNEQFF.

This clone was picked up one time. This chain joins TRBV28 and TRBJ2-1, with a tentative D call TRBD1 (5 bases). The CDR3 has 14 amino acids. Germline V gene lookup returns CDR1 MDHEN and CDR2 SYDVKM. V was cut by 10 bases and J by 0 bases, with 13 bases left in between. CDR3 residues: CATQRQISYNEQFF. CDR3 bases: TGTGCCACCCAAAGACAGATCTCCTACAATGAGCAGTTCTTC.

The V gene is TRBV9, the J gene TRBJ2-7; D is perhaps TRBD2 (5 bases). Germline CDR1 reads SGDLS; CDR2 reads YYNGEE. The germline V and J ends were trimmed by 2 bases and 2 bases, with 14 bases remaining between them. CDR3 size: 15 residues. CDR3 loop: CASSVGSEGAYEQYF. The DNA of the CDR3 is TGTGCCAGCAGCGTCGGCTCCGAGGGCGCCTACGAGCAGTACTTC.

The chain combines TRBV5-6 with TRBJ1-2; D gene ambiguous. The germline CDR1 and CDR2 sequences are SGHDT and YYEEEE. This CDR3 is 16 amino acids long. V was cut by 4 bases and J by 4 bases, with 20 bases left in between. This CDR3 is CASSASDVRRLYGYTF. Written as DNA, the CDR3 is TGTGCCAGCAGCGCCTCCGACGTACGGCGTCTCTATGGCTACACCTTC.

The chain joins TRBV29-1 to TRBJ1-1; D uncertain. Per the germline V gene, CDR1 is SQVTM and CDR2 is ANQGSEA. This CDR3 spans 13 amino acids. V was trimmed by 4 bases and J by 0 bases, leaving 9 bases between them. The DNA of the CDR3 is TGCAGCGTTGCCGGACTGATGAACACTGAAGCTTTCTTT. Translating it yields CSVAGLMNTEAFF.

V gene TRBV14 combines with J gene TRBJ2-7; D may correspond to TRBD1 or TRBD2 (5 bases each). The V and J ends lost 3 bases and 5 bases respectively, with 8 bases between them. The V gene's germline CDR1 is SGHDN and CDR2 FVKESK. This CDR3 comprises 12 residues. As DNA, the CDR3 is TGTGCCAGCAGCCAGGGGCGGGACGAGCAGTACTTC. Its protein is CASSQGRDEQYF.